A single sample gave rise to the 29 T cell receptor beta chains below, sequenced in a study of cytomegalovirus exposure and HLA in healthy donors. TCRdb keeps only in-frame clones here, not all; method: immunoSEQ multiplex PCR. The sample includes roughly 80,000 clones, approximately 95% of them seen just once. What was sequenced was PBMCs. The origin of the receptors is a woman younger than 30 in good health and CMV-seronegative.

This clone was counted at least ten times. V usage is TRBV6-1 and J usage is TRBJ2-7; 11 nucleotides align to TRBD2. The ends lost 2 bases at V and 3 bases at J; junction bases unmatched: 12. Germline loops: CDR1 MNHNS, CDR2 SASEGT. The CDR3 covers 18 residues. The chain's CDR3 is CASSEPPGTSGYFYEQYF. CDR3 coding DNA: TGTGCCAGCAGTGAACCGCCCGGGACTAGCGGCTACTTCTACGAGCAGTACTTC.

V usage is TRBV9 and J usage is TRBJ2-1, with 7 nucleotides matching TRBD2. Germline V gene data show CDR1 as SGDLS and CDR2 as YYNGEE. The CDR3 consists of 16 residues. Trimming cost V 1 base and J 7 bases; bases outside gene matches: 11. This CDR3 is CASSVNWWGRENEQFF. The CDR3 bases are TGTGCCAGCAGCGTAAATTGGTGGGGGAGGGAGAATGAGCAGTTCTTC.

The chain recombines TRBV27 with TRBJ2-1; 8 bases line up with TRBD2. Germline V gene data show CDR1 as MNHEY and CDR2 as SMNVEV (reference sequence). The CDR3 totals 17 residues. V lost 5 bases to trimming and J lost 3 bases; unmatched junction nucleotides: 12. CDR3 in amino acids: CASSELPGTSRYNEQFF. DNA for the CDR3: TGTGCCAGCAGTGAGTTGCCCGGGACTAGTCGCTACAATGAGCAGTTCTTC.

The table lists this clone with a count of one. The chain joins TRBV4-1 to TRBJ2-7, with 8 bases aligning to TRBD1. The germline V gene encodes CDR1 MGHRA and CDR2 YSYEKL. The CDR3 runs to 15 residues. J lost 7 bases, V lost 1 base, and 9 bases had no gene match. As DNA, the CDR3 is TGCGCCAGCAGCCAAGTCCAGGGGGCGCTTGTGGAGCAGTACTTC. This gives the protein CASSQVQGALVEQYF.

The chain couples TRBV28 to TRBJ2-1; 8 positions match TRBD2. V lost 8 bases to trimming and J lost 5 bases; unmatched junction nucleotides: 5. The CDR3 runs to 13 residues. Germline loops: CDR1 MDHEN, CDR2 SYDVKM. Written as DNA, the CDR3 is TGTGCCAGCGGCGAGCGGGAGAACAATGAGCAGTTCTTC. Protein: CASGERENNEQFF.

The CDR3 region is CASSLGRTGVTRGGRINEQYF. The CDR3 region has the DNA TGTGCCAGCAGTCTCGGGCGGACGGGGGTAACACGGGGCGGGAGGATCAACGAGCAGTACTTC. The chain carries TRBV28 and TRBJ2-7; 8 nucleotides align to TRBD2. The V segment lost 5 bases and the J segment 5 bases; nucleotides outside the gene matches: 29. This CDR3 has 21 amino acids. The germline V gene has CDR1 MDHEN and CDR2 SYDVKM.

The rearrangement links TRBV7-6 to TRBJ2-7; 9 bases line up with TRBD1. CDR3 size: 16 residues. Germline V gives CDR1 SGHVS, CDR2 FNYEAQ. Unmatched junction bases numbered 8, after V lost 0 bases and J lost 5 bases. DNA of the CDR3: TGTGCCAGCAGCTTAGCGTTGGGACAGGGTATCCACGAGCAGTACTTC. Amino acids: CASSLALGQGIHEQYF.

This clone is a singleton in its sample. The chain links TRBV29-1 to TRBJ1-5; the match to TRBD1 covers 8 bases. CDR1 is SQVTM and CDR2 is ANQGSEA in the germline V gene. The CDR3 contains 13 residues. V shed 7 bases and J 5 bases; nucleotides not matched to a gene: 7. CDR3 coding DNA: TGCAGCGACCGGGACAGGTCCTATCAGCCCCAGCATTTT. It is translated as CSDRDRSYQPQHF. Combining the CDR3 with reference TRBV29-1 and TRBJ1-5 gives the whole variable domain SAVISQKPSRDICQRGTSLTIQCQVDSQVTMMFWYRQQPGQSLTLIATANQGSEATYESGFVIDKFPISRPNLTFSTLTVSNMSPEDSSIYLCSDRDRSYQPQHFGDGTRLSIL.

J is TRBJ1-5 and V is TRBV6-5; D is unclear. The CDR3 loop spans 13 amino acids. The V gene lost 0 bases and the J gene lost 7 bases, with 7 bases spanning the gap. Germline CDR1 reads MNHEY; CDR2 reads SVGAGI. The CDR3 DNA follows: TGTGCCAGCAGTTACTCCTCGGGACAGCCCCAGCATTTT. Amino acid sequence: CASSYSSGQPQHF.

V gene TRBV18 combines with J gene TRBJ2-3, with TRBD2 identical over 14 bases. This CDR3 has 17 amino acids. Trimming took 2 bases from V and 5 from J; bases not matched to a gene: 6. The germline V gene has CDR1 KGHSH and CDR2 LQKENI. The CDR3 sequence: CASSPSLGTSGGDTQYF. The CDR3 DNA sequence: TGTGCCAGCTCACCAAGCTTGGGGACTAGCGGGGGAGATACGCAGTATTTT.

This clone was detected only a few times. The chain has TRBV6-5 and TRBJ2-1; 14 bases fit TRBD2. Looked up from germline, CDR1 is MNHEY and CDR2 is SVGAGI. The J segment lost 8 bases and the V segment lost 5 bases, leaving 5 bases of the junction unmatched. This CDR3 is 15 amino acids long. CDR3 loop: CASSQTSGGAYEQFF. The DNA for the CDR3 is TGTGCCAGCAGTCAGACTAGCGGGGGGGCCTATGAGCAGTTCTTC.

The chain joins TRBV2 to TRBJ2-1; D gene ambiguous. Germline CDR1 is SNHLY and CDR2 is FYNNEI. V lost 6 bases to trimming and J lost 4 bases, with 4 bases between them. The CDR3 runs to 11 residues. As DNA, the CDR3 is TGTGCCAGCAGCGTATACAATGAGCAGTTCTTC. The encoded protein is CASSVYNEQFF. Looking up the rest from reference TRBV2 and TRBJ2-1 gives the full variable domain: EPEVTQTPSHQVTQMGQEVILRCVPISNHLYFYWYRQILGQKVEFLVSFYNNEISEKSEIFDDQFSVERPDGSNFTLKIRSTKLEDSAMYFCASSVYNEQFFGPGTRLTVL.

This sequence joins TRBV2 and TRBJ2-1; D may be TRBD1 (6 bases). The CDR3 is 14 residues long. Germline CDR1 and CDR2: SNHLY and FYNNEI. The V and J ends lost 6 bases and 3 bases respectively, with 12 bases between them. CDR3 protein: CASSEDRSYNEQFF. The CDR3 DNA sequence: TGTGCCAGCAGCGAGGACAGAAGCTACAATGAGCAGTTCTTC.

The genes are TRBV7-9 and TRBJ1-1; tentatively, D is TRBD1 (6 bases). Trimming stripped 6 bases from V and 4 bases from J, with 12 bases between. This CDR3 is built from 13 residues. Germline lookup yields CDR1 SEHNR and CDR2 FQNEAQ (reference sequence). Here the CDR3 DNA reads TGTGCCAGCAGTTGGACAGAGGGCACTGAAGCTTTCTTT. Its translation: CASSWTEGTEAFF.

This clone appeared a single time. The chain is built from TRBV11-2 and TRBJ2-1, with no clear D. The germline gives CDR1 SGHAT, CDR2 FQNNGV. The CDR3 totals 11 residues. Trimming removed 7 bases at V and 3 bases at J, with 4 bases between. The CDR3 is CASTRYNEQFF. DNA for the CDR3: TGTGCCAGCACCCGCTACAATGAGCAGTTCTTC.

The chain joins TRBV28 to TRBJ1-5, with a weak D call TRBD1 (5 bases). The CDR3 length is 16 residues. Germline-derived CDR1 and CDR2 are MDHEN and SYDVKM. The V end was cut by 10 bases, the J end by 1 base, with 20 bases between. The CDR3 spells CAISTAKGKSNQPQHF. CDR3 coding DNA: TGTGCCATCTCGACTGCGAAGGGGAAGAGCAATCAGCCCCAGCATTTT.

Remarks on this clone: The same CDR3 arises from other DNA sequences in this sample as well. CDR3 DNA sequence: TGTGCCAGTAGTATAGGTGGGGGCAACACTGAAGCTTTCTTT. It translates to CASSIGGGNTEAFF. The chain carries TRBV19 and TRBJ1-1, with a possible D match to TRBD1 (6 bases). The germline V gene has CDR1 LNHDA and CDR2 SQIVND (reference sequence). The ends were cut back, 1 base at V and 2 bases at J, with 8 bases in the middle. The CDR3 extends over 14 amino acids.

The V gene is TRBV28, the J gene TRBJ1-3; D gene uncertain. Germline CDR1 is MDHEN and CDR2 is SYDVKM. V was trimmed by 8 bases and J by 5 bases, leaving 16 bases between them. This CDR3 spans 14 amino acids. The CDR3 DNA is TGTGCCAGCGTTGAGGGTTCTCTGAGAAACACCATATATTTT. Translated: CASVEGSLRNTIYF. The complete variable domain, with remaining parts taken from reference TRBV28 and TRBJ1-3, reads DVKVTQSSRYLVKRTGEKVFLECVQDMDHENMFWYRQDPGLGLRLIYFSYDVKMKEKGDIPEGYSVSREKKERFSLILESASTNQTSMYLCASVEGSLRNTIYFGEGSWLTVV.

The chain carries TRBV28 and TRBJ1-5; 9 bases are shared with TRBD1. V dropped 6 bases and J dropped 7; count of bases not matched to a gene: 7. The CDR3 length is 14 residues. CDR1 is MDHEN, CDR2 SYDVKM, per germline. The CDR3, as DNA: TGTGCCAGCAGAAGCAACAGGGGGCCCCAGCCCCAGCATTTT. It codes for CASRSNRGPQPQHF.

Only one count was recorded for this clone. The rearrangement uses TRBV28 and TRBJ2-7; maybe TRBD1 (6 bases). Trimming left V 1 base short and J 2 bases short, with 9 bases between. In germline, CDR1 is MDHEN, CDR2 SYDVKM. The length of the CDR3 is 14 residues. CDR3 amino acids: CASSLYRATYEQYF. DNA for the CDR3: TGTGCCAGCAGTTTATACAGGGCAACCTACGAGCAGTACTTC.

V and J are TRBV19 and TRBJ2-2; 7 nucleotides line up with TRBD1. Germline assignment: CDR1 LNHDA and CDR2 SQIVND (reference sequence). J gave up 6 bases and V 6 bases, and 7 bases lay outside the gene matches. This CDR3 is built from 14 residues. The CDR3 protein is CASRGGQGAGELFF. The CDR3 DNA reads TGTGCCAGTAGGGGCGGGCAGGGGGCCGGGGAGCTGTTTTTT.

The V and J genes are TRBV4-2 and TRBJ2-7, with 7 bases matching TRBD2. The CDR3 runs to 13 residues. Germline CDR1 is LGHNA and CDR2 is YNFKEQ. V lost 0 bases to trimming and J lost 6 bases; unmatched junction nucleotides: 2. The CDR3 DNA sequence: TGTGCCAGCAGCCAAGACAGGGAGGGCGAGCAGTACTTC. It translates to CASSQDREGEQYF.

This clone was detected only once. The rearrangement joins TRBV10-3 to TRBJ1-5, with D unresolved. This CDR3 has 13 amino acids. V lost 4 bases to trimming and J lost 7 bases, with 11 bases between them. Germline loops: CDR1 ENHRY, CDR2 SYGVKD. The CDR3 spells CAISAGLAQPQHF. The CDR3 bases are TGTGCCATCAGTGCGGGGTTGGCGCAGCCCCAGCATTTT.

J is TRBJ2-1 and V is TRBV27, with TRBD2 matching over 11 bases. The CDR3 is 16 amino acids. The V and J ends lost 5 bases and 4 bases, in that order; junction bases with no gene match: 7. The germline V gene has CDR1 MNHEY and CDR2 SMNVEV (reference sequence). CDR3 loop: CASSPQGLADYNEQFF. The CDR3 DNA reads TGTGCCAGCAGTCCGCAGGGACTAGCGGATTACAATGAGCAGTTCTTC.

The chain employs TRBV30 and TRBJ1-1; TRBD1 matches at 7 bases. The CDR3 totals 13 residues. From germline, CDR1 is GTSNPN and CDR2 SVGIG (reference sequence). The V and J ends lost 1 base and 7 bases, in that order; junction bases with no gene match: 6. The CDR3 DNA is TGTGCCTGGAGTGGGGATCGGGACAGTGAAGCTTTCTTT. It is translated as CAWSGDRDSEAFF.

The CDR3 DNA follows: TGTGCCAGCAGCAAGACATTGACGGATGGCTACACCTTC. It codes for CASSKTLTDGYTF. This chain connects TRBV6-1 to TRBJ1-2; D not resolved. Germline CDR1 and CDR2: MNHNS and SASEGT. With 6 bases removed from V and 6 bases from J, the gap between germline ends came to 14 bases. The CDR3 covers 13 residues.

The rearrangement joins TRBV7-9 to TRBJ2-3; 9 nucleotides agree with TRBD2. The CDR3 covers 18 residues. V lost 11 bases, J lost 1 base, and 19 bases stayed unmatched. CDR1 and CDR2 from the germline V gene are SEHNR and FQNEAQ (reference sequence). As DNA, the CDR3 is TGTGCCTGTGGCGGTCGGGCTAGCGGGAATTGGGGCACAGATACGCAGTATTTT. Protein sequence: CACGGRASGNWGTDTQYF. Full variable domain (missing parts from reference TRBV7-9 and TRBJ2-3): DTGVSQNPRHKITKRGQNVTFRCDPISEHNRLYWYRQTLGQGPEFLTYFQNEAQLEKSRLLSDRFSAERPKGSFSTLEIQRTEQGDSAMYLCACGGRASGNWGTDTQYFGPGTRLTVL.

The rearrangement joins TRBV6-1 to TRBJ1-1, with D possibly being TRBD1 (6 bases). CDR1 and CDR2 from the germline V gene are MNHNS and SASEGT. The CDR3 extends over 15 amino acids. The V end was cut by 3 bases, the J end by 2 bases, with 13 bases between. Written as DNA, the CDR3 is TGTGCCAGCAGTGAGTTGGGGGCCGGAAACACTGAAGCTTTCTTT. Protein sequence: CASSELGAGNTEAFF.

The J gene is TRBJ2-1, the V gene TRBV2; 10 bases line up with TRBD2. The CDR3 contains 13 residues. After removal of 8 bases from V and 7 bases from J, the junction contained 5 bases not matched to a gene. Germline V gene sequence: CDR1 SNHLY, CDR2 FYNNEI. The CDR3 protein is CASQAGGLNEQFF. The CDR3 DNA follows: TGTGCCAGCCAAGCGGGGGGGCTAAATGAGCAGTTCTTC.